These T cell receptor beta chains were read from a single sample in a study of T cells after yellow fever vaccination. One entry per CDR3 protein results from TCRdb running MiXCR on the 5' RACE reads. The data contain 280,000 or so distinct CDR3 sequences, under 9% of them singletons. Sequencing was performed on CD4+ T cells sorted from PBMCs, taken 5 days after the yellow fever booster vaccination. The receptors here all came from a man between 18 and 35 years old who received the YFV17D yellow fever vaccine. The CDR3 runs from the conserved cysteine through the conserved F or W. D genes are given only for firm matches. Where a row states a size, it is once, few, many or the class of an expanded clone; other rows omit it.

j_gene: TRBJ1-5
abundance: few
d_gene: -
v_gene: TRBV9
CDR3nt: TGTGCCAGCAGCGTATTAGGAGATAGCAATCAGCCCCAGCATTTT
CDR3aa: CASSVLGDSNQPQHF

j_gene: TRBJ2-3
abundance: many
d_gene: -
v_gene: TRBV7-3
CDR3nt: TGTGCCAGCAGCTTAACGTTTGAAGATACGCAGTATTTT
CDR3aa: CASSLTFEDTQYF

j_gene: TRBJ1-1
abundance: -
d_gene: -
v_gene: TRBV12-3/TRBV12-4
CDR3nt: TGTGCCAGCAGCGAACCACCGGGTGGTTGGGCTTTCTTT
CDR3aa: CASSEPPGGWAFF

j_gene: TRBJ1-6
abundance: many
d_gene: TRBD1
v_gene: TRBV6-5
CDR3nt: TGTGCCAGCACCCCGAGGACAGGGGTAGTGAATTCACCCCTCCACTTT
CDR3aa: CASTPRTGVVNSPLHF

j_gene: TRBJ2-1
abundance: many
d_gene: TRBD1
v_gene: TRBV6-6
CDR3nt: TGTGCCAGCACCTTACGGACAGGGTCCTACAATGAGCAGTTCTTC
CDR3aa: CASTLRTGSYNEQFF

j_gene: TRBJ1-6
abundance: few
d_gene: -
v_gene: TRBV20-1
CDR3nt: TGCAGTGCCGCCGGGGGACTGCGGCCCCTCCACTTT
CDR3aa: CSAAGGLRPLHF

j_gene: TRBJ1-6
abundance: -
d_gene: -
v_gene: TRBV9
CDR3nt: TGTGCCAGCAGCGTAGGTAATTCACCCCTCCACTTT
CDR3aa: CASSVGNSPLHF

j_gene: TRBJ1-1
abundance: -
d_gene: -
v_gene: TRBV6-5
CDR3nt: TGTGCCAGCAGCCAGTCGGGGGGCACTGAAGCTTTCTTT
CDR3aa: CASSQSGGTEAFF

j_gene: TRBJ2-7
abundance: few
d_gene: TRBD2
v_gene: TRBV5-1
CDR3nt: TGCGCCAGCGGGCACGACCGGAGGGTAGCGGGGGGGTCCTACGAGCAGTACTTC
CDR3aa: CASGHDRRVAGGSYEQYF

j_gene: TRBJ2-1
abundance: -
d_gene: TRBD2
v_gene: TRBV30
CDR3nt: TGTGCCTGGAGTGTTCCGGGCGGGGGGTACAATGAGCAGTTCTTC
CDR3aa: CAWSVPGGGYNEQFF

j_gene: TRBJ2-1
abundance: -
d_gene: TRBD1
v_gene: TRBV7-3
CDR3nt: TGTGCCAGCAGCCAGGACAGGGACACCTACAATGAGCAGTTCTTC
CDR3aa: CASSQDRDTYNEQFF

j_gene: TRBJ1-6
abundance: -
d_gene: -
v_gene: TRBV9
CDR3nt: TGTGCCAGCAGCGTGGGGGATAATTCACCCCTCCACTTT
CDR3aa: CASSVGDNSPLHF

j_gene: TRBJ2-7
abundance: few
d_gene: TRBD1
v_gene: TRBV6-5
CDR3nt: TGTGCCAGCAGAAAGGACAGGCCAACCTACGAGCAGTACTTC
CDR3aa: CASRKDRPTYEQYF

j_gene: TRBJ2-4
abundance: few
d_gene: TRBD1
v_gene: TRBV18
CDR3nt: TGTGCCAGCTCGCCAACCGGGACAGGGCAAAACATTCAGTACTTC
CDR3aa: CASSPTGTGQNIQYF

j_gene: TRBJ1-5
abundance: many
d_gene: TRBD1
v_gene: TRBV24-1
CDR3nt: TGTGCCACCGGACAGGGGGAAAATCAGCCCCAGCATTTT
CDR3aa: CATGQGENQPQHF

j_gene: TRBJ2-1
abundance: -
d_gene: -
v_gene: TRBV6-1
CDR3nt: TGTGCCAGCAGGGGCTCGCTTAGTGGGAATGAGCAGTTCTTC
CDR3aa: CASRGSLSGNEQFF